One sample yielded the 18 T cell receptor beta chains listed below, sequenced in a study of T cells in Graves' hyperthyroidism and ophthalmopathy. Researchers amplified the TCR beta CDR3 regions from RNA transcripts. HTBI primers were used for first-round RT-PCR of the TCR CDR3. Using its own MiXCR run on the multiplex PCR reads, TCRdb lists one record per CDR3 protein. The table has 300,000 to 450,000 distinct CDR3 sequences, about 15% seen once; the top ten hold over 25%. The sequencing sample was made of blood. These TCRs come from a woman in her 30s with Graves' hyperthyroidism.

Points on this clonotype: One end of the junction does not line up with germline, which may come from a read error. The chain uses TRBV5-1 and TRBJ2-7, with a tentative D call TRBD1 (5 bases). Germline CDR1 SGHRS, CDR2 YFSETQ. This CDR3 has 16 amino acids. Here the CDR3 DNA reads TGCGCCAGCGGCTTGGGGCCCCTAGGGTCTCAGGGAGAGCAGTACTTC. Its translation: CASGLGPLGSQGEQYF. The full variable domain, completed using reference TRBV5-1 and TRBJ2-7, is KAGVTQTPRYLIKTRGQQVTLSCSPISGHRSVSWYQQTPGQGLQFLFEYFSETQRNKGNFPGRFSGRQFSNSRSEMNVSTLELGDSALYLCASGLGPLGSQGEQYFGPGTRLTVT.

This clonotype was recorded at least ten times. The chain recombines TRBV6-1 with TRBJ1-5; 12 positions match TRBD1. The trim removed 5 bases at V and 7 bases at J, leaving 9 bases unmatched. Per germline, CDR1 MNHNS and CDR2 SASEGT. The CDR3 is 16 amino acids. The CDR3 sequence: CASSKGQGARGQPQHF. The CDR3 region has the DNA TGTGCCAGCAGTAAGGGACAGGGGGCGCGGGGACAGCCCCAGCATTTT.

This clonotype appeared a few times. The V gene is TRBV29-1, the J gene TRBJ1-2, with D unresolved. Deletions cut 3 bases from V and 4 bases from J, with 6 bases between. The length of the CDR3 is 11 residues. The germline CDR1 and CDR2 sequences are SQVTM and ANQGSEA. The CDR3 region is CSVELGYGYTF. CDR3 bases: TGCAGCGTTGAGTTAGGCTATGGCTACACCTTC. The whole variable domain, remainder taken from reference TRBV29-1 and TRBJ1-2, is SAVISQKPSRDICQRGTSLTIQCQVDSQVTMMFWYRQQPGQSLTLIATANQGSEATYESGFVIDKFPISRPNLTFSTLTVSNMSPEDSSIYLCSVELGYGYTFGSGTRLTVV.

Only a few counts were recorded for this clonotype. In DNA form, the CDR3 reads TGTGCCACCAGTGTAGCGGGGAGGGGGACAGATACGCAGTATTTT. Encoded protein: CATSVAGRGTDTQYF. The gene calls are TRBV24-1 and TRBJ2-3; 8 nucleotides match TRBD2. This CDR3 is 15 amino acids long. V was clipped by 5 bases and J by 3 bases; unmatched bases: 6. CDR1 is KGHDR, CDR2 SFDVKD, per germline.

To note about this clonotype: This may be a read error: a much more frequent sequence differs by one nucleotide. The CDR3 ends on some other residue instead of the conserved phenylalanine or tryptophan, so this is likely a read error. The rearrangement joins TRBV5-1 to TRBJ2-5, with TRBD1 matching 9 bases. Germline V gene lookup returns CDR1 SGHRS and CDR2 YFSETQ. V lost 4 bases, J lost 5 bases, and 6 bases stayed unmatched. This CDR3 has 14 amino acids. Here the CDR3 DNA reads TGCGCCAGCAGCCAAGGACAGGGGATGGAGACCCAGTACTTA. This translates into CASSQGQGMETQYL.

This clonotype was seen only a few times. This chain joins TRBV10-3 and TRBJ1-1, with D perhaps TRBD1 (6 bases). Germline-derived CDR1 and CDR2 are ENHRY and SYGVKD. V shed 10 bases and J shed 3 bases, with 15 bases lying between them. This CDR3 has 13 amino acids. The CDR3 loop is CATRGAVDTEAFF. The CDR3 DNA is TGTGCCACGAGGGGGGCCGTTGACACTGAAGCTTTCTTT.

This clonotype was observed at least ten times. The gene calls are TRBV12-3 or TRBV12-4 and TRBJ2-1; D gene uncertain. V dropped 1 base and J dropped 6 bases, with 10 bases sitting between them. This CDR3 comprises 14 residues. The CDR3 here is CASSLGGSLNEQFF. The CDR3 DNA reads TGTGCCAGCAGTTTAGGGGGTAGTCTCAATGAGCAGTTCTTC.

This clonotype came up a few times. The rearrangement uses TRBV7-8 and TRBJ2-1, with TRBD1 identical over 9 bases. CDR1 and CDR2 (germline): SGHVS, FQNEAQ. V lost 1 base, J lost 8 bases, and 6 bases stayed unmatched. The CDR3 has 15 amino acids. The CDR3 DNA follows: TGTGCCAGCAGCTTAGGGACAGGGGCGGTGGATGAGCAGTTCTTC. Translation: CASSLGTGAVDEQFF.

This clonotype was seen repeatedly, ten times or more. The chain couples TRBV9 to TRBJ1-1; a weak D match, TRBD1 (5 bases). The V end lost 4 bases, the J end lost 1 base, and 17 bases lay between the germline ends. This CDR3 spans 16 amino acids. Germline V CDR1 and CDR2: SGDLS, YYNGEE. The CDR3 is CASSLKSGQANTEAFF. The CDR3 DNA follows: TGTGCCAGCAGCCTTAAATCGGGGCAGGCGAACACTGAAGCTTTCTTT. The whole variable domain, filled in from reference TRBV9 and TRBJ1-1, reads DSGVTQTPKHLITATGQRVTLRCSPRSGDLSVYWYQQSLDQGLQFLIQYYNGEERAKGNILERFSAQQFPDLHSELNLSSLELGDSALYFCASSLKSGQANTEAFFGQGTRLTVV.

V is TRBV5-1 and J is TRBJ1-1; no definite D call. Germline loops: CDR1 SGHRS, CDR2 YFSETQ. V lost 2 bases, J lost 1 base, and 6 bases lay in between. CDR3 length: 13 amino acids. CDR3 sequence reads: CASSLRENTEAFF. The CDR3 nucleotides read TGCGCCAGCAGCTTACGGGAGAACACTGAAGCTTTCTTT.

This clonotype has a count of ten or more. The DNA of the CDR3 is TGTGCCAGCAGCTTTTTGGGCGGGAGGGCCTACGAGCAGTACTTC. This encodes CASSFLGGRAYEQYF. The rearrangement links TRBV13 to TRBJ2-7; 9 bases are shared with TRBD2. The germline gives CDR1 PRHDT, CDR2 FYEKMQ (reference sequence). This CDR3 is 15 amino acids long. V lost 3 bases, J lost 2 bases, and 5 bases stayed unmatched.

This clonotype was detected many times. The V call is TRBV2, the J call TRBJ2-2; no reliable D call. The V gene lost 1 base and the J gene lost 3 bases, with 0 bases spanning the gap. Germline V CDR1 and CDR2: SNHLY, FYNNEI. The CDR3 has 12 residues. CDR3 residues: CASSEDTGELFF. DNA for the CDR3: TGTGCCAGCAGTGAAGACACCGGGGAGCTGTTTTTT.

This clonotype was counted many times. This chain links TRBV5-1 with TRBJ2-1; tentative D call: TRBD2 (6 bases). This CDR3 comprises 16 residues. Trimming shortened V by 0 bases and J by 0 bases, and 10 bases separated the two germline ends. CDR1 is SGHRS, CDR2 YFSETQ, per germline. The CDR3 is CASSLDSEGSYNEQFF. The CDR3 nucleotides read TGCGCCAGCAGCTTGGACTCGGAGGGCTCCTACAATGAGCAGTTCTTC.

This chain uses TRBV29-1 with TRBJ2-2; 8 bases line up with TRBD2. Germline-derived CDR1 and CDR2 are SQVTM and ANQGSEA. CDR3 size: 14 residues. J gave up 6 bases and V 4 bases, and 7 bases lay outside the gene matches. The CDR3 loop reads CSVGTGGLSGELFF. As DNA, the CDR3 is TGCAGCGTTGGGACGGGGGGGTTGTCCGGGGAGCTGTTTTTT.

CDR3 sequence: CASSPTARDTQYF. The CDR3 DNA is TGTGCCAGCAGCCCGACGGCGAGAGATACGCAGTATTTT. The rearrangement joins TRBV14 to TRBJ2-3, with D hard to call. Germline V gene lookup returns CDR1 SGHDN and CDR2 FVKESK. This CDR3 has 13 amino acids. V lost 4 bases, J lost 5 bases, and 10 bases lay in between.

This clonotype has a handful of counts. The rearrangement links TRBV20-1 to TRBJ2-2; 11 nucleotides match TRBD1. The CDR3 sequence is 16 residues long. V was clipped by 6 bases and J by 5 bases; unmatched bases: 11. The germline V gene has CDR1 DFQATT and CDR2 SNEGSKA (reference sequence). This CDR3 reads CSAPRRGTGGTGELFF. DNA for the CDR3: TGCAGTGCCCCACGTCGTGGGACAGGGGGGACCGGGGAGCTGTTTTTT.

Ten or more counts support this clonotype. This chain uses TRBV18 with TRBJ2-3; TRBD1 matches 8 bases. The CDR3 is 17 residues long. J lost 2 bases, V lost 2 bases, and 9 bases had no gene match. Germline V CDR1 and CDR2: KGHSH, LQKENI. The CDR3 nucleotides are TGTGCCAGCTCACCAACTATCGGACAGGGATACACAGATACGCAGTATTTT. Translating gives CASSPTIGQGYTDTQYF.

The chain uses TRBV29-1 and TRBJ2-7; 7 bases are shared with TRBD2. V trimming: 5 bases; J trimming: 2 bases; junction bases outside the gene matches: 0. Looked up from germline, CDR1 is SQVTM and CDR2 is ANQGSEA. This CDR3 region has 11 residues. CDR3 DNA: TGCAGCGTTCGGGGGGCCTACGAGCAGTACTTC. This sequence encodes CSVRGAYEQYF.